These 19 T cell receptor beta chains came from one sample sequenced in a study of control samples from healthy donors and cancer patients. Here immunoSEQ multiplex PCR was the method, and the copy in TCRdb shows in-frame clones only, minus some. The sample contains about 170,000 clones, around 91% of which appear only once. The material sequenced was blood. These receptors all come from a woman aged 30 to 39 in good health.

The CDR3 DNA follows: TGTGCCAGCAGCTCAGGAGGGGGCGCGAATTCACCCCTCCACTTT. Amino acids: CASSSGGGANSPLHF. The chain couples TRBV7-9 to TRBJ1-6, with TRBD1 identical over 7 bases. Trimming took 4 bases from V and 7 from J; bases not matched to a gene: 7. The CDR3 has 15 residues. In germline, CDR1 is SEHNR, CDR2 FQNEAQ (reference sequence).

The V gene is TRBV2, the J gene TRBJ2-4; the D gene is possibly TRBD2 (5 bases). The CDR3 is made up of 14 amino acids. Trimming shortened V by 7 bases and J by 0 bases, and 10 bases separated the two germline ends. Germline V gene sequence: CDR1 SNHLY, CDR2 FYNNEI. The CDR3 protein is CASMAGLAKNIQYF. In nucleotides, the CDR3 is TGTGCCAGCATGGCGGGTCTAGCCAAAAACATTCAGTACTTC.

Of note for this clone: The sample has other DNA sequences that encode this CDR3 too. The chain links TRBV19 to TRBJ2-6, with D uncertain. CDR3 length: 14 amino acids. V was clipped by 2 bases and J by 0 bases, with 2 bases between them. From germline, CDR1 is LNHDA and CDR2 SQIVND (reference sequence). CDR3 in amino acids: CASSILSGANVLTF. As DNA, the CDR3 is TGTGCCAGTAGTATACTCTCTGGGGCCAACGTCCTGACTTTC.

The chain couples TRBV2 to TRBJ1-1; 9 bases line up with TRBD1. After removal of 6 bases from V and 1 base from J, the junction contained 3 bases not matched to a gene. The CDR3 has 14 residues. Germline CDR1 SNHLY, CDR2 FYNNEI. The CDR3 DNA reads TGTGCCAGCAGACAACAGGGGGCGAACACTGAAGCTTTCTTT. Translation: CASRQQGANTEAFF.

The chain has TRBV28 and TRBJ2-3, with 9 bases aligning to TRBD2. The CDR3 loop spans 17 amino acids. With 7 bases clipped from V and 0 bases from J, the junction kept 11 bases outside the gene matches. From germline, CDR1 is MDHEN and CDR2 SYDVKM. The CDR3 nucleotides read TGTGCCAGCACGACTAGCGGTACCCGACTTAGCACAGATACGCAGTATTTT. It is translated as CASTTSGTRLSTDTQYF.

The V gene is TRBV6-1, the J gene TRBJ1-1; the match to TRBD1 covers 8 bases. The length of the CDR3 is 15 residues. Trimming took 2 bases from V and 1 from J; bases not matched to a gene: 3. Germline V gene lookup returns CDR1 MNHNS and CDR2 SASEGT. The CDR3 region is CASSEYGQGNTEAFF. In nucleotides, the CDR3 is TGTGCCAGCAGTGAATATGGACAGGGGAACACTGAAGCTTTCTTT.

This chain links TRBV4-2 with TRBJ2-3; TRBD2 matches 10 bases. Germline CDR1 and CDR2: LGHNA and YNFKEQ. V was pared by 3 bases and J by 2 bases, with 14 bases of the junction left unmatched. The CDR3 spans 19 residues. For the CDR3, the DNA is TGTGCCAGCAGCCAGGGGTACAGCGGGAGGGCCGTACCCACAGATACGCAGTATTTT. It encodes CASSQGYSGRAVPTDTQYF.

Notes on this clone: The identical CDR3 is also encoded by other nucleotide sequences in the sample. The CDR3 DNA reads TGTGCCAGCTCACCCACAGGGGTGGCTGAAGCTTTCTTT. Its protein is CASSPTGVAEAFF. The chain is built from TRBV18 and TRBJ1-1, with 7 bases matching TRBD1. The CDR3 extends over 13 amino acids. V lost 3 bases, J lost 6 bases, and 4 bases stayed unmatched. Germline assignment: CDR1 KGHSH and CDR2 LQKENI.

J is TRBJ1-4 and V is TRBV28; D uncertain. The CDR3 is 13 amino acids. V was trimmed by 10 bases and J by 0 bases, leaving 9 bases between them. CDR1 is MDHEN, CDR2 SYDVKM, per germline. The CDR3 sequence: CAIRPSTNEKLFF. CDR3 coding DNA: TGTGCCATCAGGCCTTCAACTAATGAAAAACTGTTTTTT. Full variable domain (rest looked up from reference TRBV28 and TRBJ1-4): DVKVTQSSRYLVKRTGEKVFLECVQDMDHENMFWYRQDPGLGLRLIYFSYDVKMKEKGDIPEGYSVSREKKERFSLILESASTNQTSMYLCAIRPSTNEKLFFGSGTQLSVL.

The sample holds one count of this clone. V is TRBV29-1 and J is TRBJ2-7; D may correspond to TRBD1 or TRBD2 (7 bases each). CDR3 length: 14 residues. Germline V lookup: CDR1 SQVTM, CDR2 ANQGSEA. The V and J ends lost 4 bases and 4 bases respectively, with 17 bases between them. CDR3 in DNA: TGCAGCGTTGGAGGTCGGCAGGGGGGGTACGAGCAGTACTTC. Its translation is CSVGGRQGGYEQYF.

V is TRBV9 and J is TRBJ2-7, with a possible D match to TRBD2 (5 bases). This CDR3 is built from 14 residues. Per the germline V gene, CDR1 is SGDLS and CDR2 is YYNGEE. The V and J ends lost 0 bases and 3 bases respectively, with 10 bases between them. CDR3 in DNA: TGTGCCAGCAGCGTAGCCGGAGGAGACTACGAGCAGTACTTC. Amino acid sequence: CASSVAGGDYEQYF.

The chain couples TRBV6-4 to TRBJ2-1, with TRBD2 identical over 7 bases. Germline V gene sequence: CDR1 MRHNA, CDR2 SNTAGT. V was clipped by 5 bases and J by 5 bases; unmatched bases: 6. The CDR3 consists of 14 residues. The CDR3 bases are TGTGCCAGCAGTACTGCGGGAGTGAACAATGAGCAGTTCTTC. This codes for CASSTAGVNNEQFF.

This chain connects TRBV25-1 to TRBJ2-4; TRBD1 aligns across 11 bases. With V trimmed by 5 bases and J by 7 bases, 4 bases remained unmatched. The CDR3 is 14 amino acids. Per the germline V gene, CDR1 is MGHDK and CDR2 is SYGVNS. This CDR3 is CASSLGQGGNIQYF. CDR3 nucleotide sequence: TGTGCCAGCAGTCTGGGACAGGGGGGGAACATTCAGTACTTC.

V usage is TRBV3-1 (or the pseudogene TRBV3-2) and J usage is TRBJ2-2, with a weak D call TRBD2 (7 bases). Trimming took off 5 bases at V and 1 base at J, with 14 bases between the two ends. This CDR3 is 16 amino acids long. Per germline, CDR1 LGHDT and CDR2 YNNKEL (reference sequence). Here the CDR3 reads CASSTTRGGNTGELFF. CDR3 in DNA: TGTGCCAGCAGCACAACAAGGGGGGGGAACACCGGGGAGCTGTTTTTT.

The chain joins TRBV7-7 to TRBJ2-5, with a weak D call TRBD2 (6 bases). The CDR3 totals 15 residues. The V end was cut by 2 bases, the J end by 1 base, with 11 bases between. The germline V gene encodes CDR1 SSHAT and CDR2 FNYEAQ (reference sequence). The CDR3 is CASSLLGGSQETQYF. The CDR3 bases are TGTGCCAGCAGCTTATTGGGGGGTAGCCAAGAGACCCAGTACTTC.

The CDR3 sequence is CASSMGQGYSNQPQHF. In DNA, the CDR3 is TGTGCCAGTAGTATGGGACAGGGGTATAGCAATCAGCCCCAGCATTTT. The gene calls are TRBV19 and TRBJ1-5; 10 nucleotides align to TRBD1. V lost 3 bases and J lost 0; bases outside the gene matches: 2. CDR1 and CDR2 from the germline V gene are LNHDA and SQIVND (reference sequence). The CDR3 has 16 amino acids.

The chain is built from TRBV7-2 and TRBJ2-2, with TRBD2 matching over 12 bases. V gave up 4 bases and J gave up 4 bases; unmatched junction bases: 4. This CDR3 spans 16 amino acids. Per germline, CDR1 SGHTA and CDR2 FQGNSA. The CDR3 nucleotides are TGTGCCAGCAGCTCCCTAGCGGGAGGGCCCACCGGGGAGCTGTTTTTT. It codes for CASSSLAGGPTGELFF.

V gene TRBV12-5 combines with J gene TRBJ2-3; 8 bases map to TRBD2. Germline V gene data show CDR1 as LGHNT and CDR2 as FRNRAP. The CDR3 totals 16 residues. Losses at the gene ends were 6 bases for V and 2 bases for J; bases not matched to a gene: 10. CDR3 sequence reads: CASGRGAGGFTDTQYF. CDR3 bases: TGTGCTAGTGGGCGCGGGGCGGGGGGTTTCACAGATACGCAGTATTTT. The whole variable domain, filled in from reference TRBV12-5 and TRBJ2-3, reads DARVTQTPRHKVTEMGQEVTMRCQPILGHNTVFWYRQTMMQGLELLAYFRNRAPLDDSGMPKDRFSAEMPDATLATLKIQPSEPRDSAVYFCASGRGAGGFTDTQYFGPGTRLTVL.

This chain connects TRBV19 to TRBJ1-5; 7 bases align to TRBD1. The CDR3 extends over 17 amino acids. Unmatched junction bases numbered 9, after V lost 1 base and J lost 3 bases. Germline V gene data show CDR1 as LNHDA and CDR2 as SQIVND (reference sequence). CDR3 sequence reads: CASSIVWGGQDNQPQHF. CDR3 in DNA: TGTGCCAGTAGTATAGTATGGGGCGGACAGGACAATCAGCCCCAGCATTTT. The full variable domain, its missing parts supplied by reference TRBV19 and TRBJ1-5, is DGGITQSPKYLFRKEGQNVTLSCEQNLNHDAMYWYRQDPGQGLRLIYYSQIVNDFQKGDIAEGYSVSREKKESFPLTVTSAQKNPTAFYLCASSIVWGGQDNQPQHFGDGTRLSIL.